This T cell receptor (beta chain) stems from a study of cytomegalovirus exposure and HLA in healthy donors. Looking at the study overall: From donors who were HLA-typed, an early data release held 80 million to 95 million unique TCRs.

Findings and limits, study-wide: In a later analysis, about 17,000 TCR beta sequences were associated with HLA alleles at 0.05 false discovery rate. Generally TCR sequences proved uncommon, though certain public TCRs appeared in numerous donors.

With regard to this clone: What it recognizes is unknown. Its ends do not fully match the called genes, so a read error is possible.

Vbeta (60) and Jbeta (13) primers were used in the PCR. As handled by the study authors: There were about 80 million unique TCR beta chains by a later count, and some 10 million of them were shared. This table comes from immunoSEQ multiplex PCR, and its TCRdb copy is limited to in-frame clones, with some not included. Clone size and the V and J calls come from that table; the DNA yielded D and trimming. The top ten hold 2.1% of the sample, which has approximately 150,000 clones, roughly 85% seen once. This receptor was obtained from a man aged 35 to 55 in good health and CMV-seronegative. The sample consisted of PBMCs.

The CDR3 DNA follows: TGTGCCAGCTCACCAGCCGGAAACAGTCAGTACTTC. It yields the protein CASSPAGNSQYF. The rearrangement joins TRBV18 to TRBJ2-4; D is unresolved. Germline CDR1 and CDR2: KGHSH and LQKENI. There are 12 residues in the CDR3.